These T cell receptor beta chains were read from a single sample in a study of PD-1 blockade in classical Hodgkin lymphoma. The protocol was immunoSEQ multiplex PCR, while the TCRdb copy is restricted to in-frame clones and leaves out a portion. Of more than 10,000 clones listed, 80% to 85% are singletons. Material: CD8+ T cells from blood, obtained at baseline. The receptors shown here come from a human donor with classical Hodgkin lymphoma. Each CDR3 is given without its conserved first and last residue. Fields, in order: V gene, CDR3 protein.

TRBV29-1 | SVELLAKGSYEQY
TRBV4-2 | ASSQGSQYNEKLF
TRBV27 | ASSWGAKNWNEQF
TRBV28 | ASSFPPNLSYNEQF
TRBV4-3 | ASSQDPPSGRKGNEQF
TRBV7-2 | ASSRTSGSQNEQF
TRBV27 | ASSLTRLAATYEQY
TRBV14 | ASSRFVLSSTDTQY
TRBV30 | AWSMSSNTEAF
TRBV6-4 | ASSEGPSYEQY
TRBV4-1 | ASSQDDGDDSQPQH
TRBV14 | ASSQVPGTEAF
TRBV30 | AWSPVLGEQY
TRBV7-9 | ASSLSTGLTGELF
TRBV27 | ASSYHGGGYT
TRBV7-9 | ASSLVVGGPAEAF
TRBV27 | ASSHGGDRKNEQF
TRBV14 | ASSQGQEAYEQY
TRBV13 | ASSIWGTGLEEKLF
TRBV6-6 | ASSYGQSETQY
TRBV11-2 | ASSATLDRGKEKLF
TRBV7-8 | ASSLPGWGSSYNEQF
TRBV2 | ASSEAQGGNTEAF
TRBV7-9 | ASSLASSSGANVLT
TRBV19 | ASSGRPGELF
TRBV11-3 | ASSSRDSPYEQY
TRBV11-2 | ASSLGSVGAPYEQY
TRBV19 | ASSIEGYNEQF
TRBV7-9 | ASSEGSSYNEQF
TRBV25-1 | ASSSGRWSTGELF
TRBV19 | ASTQGGWNTEAF
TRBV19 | ASSLTGGGPEAF
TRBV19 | ASSPRRYIGSGEKLF
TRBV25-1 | ASSPRTGGAGGYT
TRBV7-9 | ASSLSWDPKGNTIY
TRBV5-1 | ASSPVRGDPVYEQY
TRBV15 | ATSSWGNEQF
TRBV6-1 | ASSEWETGNTIY
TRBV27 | ASSKEPTSPPETQY
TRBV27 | ASSSGTGGIEQY
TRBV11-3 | ASSFSGGRADEQF
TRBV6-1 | ASSVVGLANTGELF
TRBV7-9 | ASSPHRYKNTEAF
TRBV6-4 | ASSDSKDNYGYT
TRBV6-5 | ASSTTGDPETQY
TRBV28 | ASTSPRTDSYEQY
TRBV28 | ASSSIEAGTGVQPQH
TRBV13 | ASSPMDRDSGNTIY
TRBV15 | ATSEYRDRISEAF
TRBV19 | ASSIGLSWQGPDEQY
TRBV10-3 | AISESISSNTEAF
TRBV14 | ASSQDLSSYNEQF
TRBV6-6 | ASSDPKNTEAF
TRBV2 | ASSALLAGRIQGQF
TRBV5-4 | AYRGDSYNEQF